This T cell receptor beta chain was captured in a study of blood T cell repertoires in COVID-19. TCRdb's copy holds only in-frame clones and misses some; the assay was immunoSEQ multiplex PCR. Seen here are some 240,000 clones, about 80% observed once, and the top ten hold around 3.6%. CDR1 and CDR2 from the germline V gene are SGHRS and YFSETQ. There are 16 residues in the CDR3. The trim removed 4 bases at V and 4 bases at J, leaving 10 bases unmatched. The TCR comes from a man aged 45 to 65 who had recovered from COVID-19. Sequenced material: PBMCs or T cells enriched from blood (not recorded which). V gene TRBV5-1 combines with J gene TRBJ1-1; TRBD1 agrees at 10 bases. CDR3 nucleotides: TGCGCCAGCAGCGTCGGGACAGGGGCCTGGAGCACTGAAGCTTTCTTT. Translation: CASSVGTGAWSTEAFF.